The clone carrying this TCR beta chain was observed a single time. The data originate from a study of blood T cell repertoires in COVID-19. The V end was cut by 3 bases, the J end by 2 bases, with 8 bases between. Germline CDR1 reads SEHNR; CDR2 reads FQNEAQ (reference sequence). The CDR3 sequence is 14 residues long. Libraries were prepared by immunoSEQ multiplex PCR; TCRdb keeps only in-frame clonotypes and omits some of them. The table has under 350,000 clones, approximately 83% seen once. The sample taken for sequencing was peripheral blood. This sequence originates from a woman in her seventies with acute or convalescent COVID-19. This chain uses TRBV7-9 with TRBJ1-3; D not resolved. CDR3 DNA sequence: TGTGCCAGCAGCTTGGCAGTGGCTGGAAACACCATATATTTT. Translated: CASSLAVAGNTIYF. Combining the CDR3 with reference TRBV7-9 and TRBJ1-3 gives the whole variable domain DTGVSQNPRHKITKRGQNVTFRCDPISEHNRLYWYRQTLGQGPEFLTYFQNEAQLEKSRLLSDRFSAERPKGSFSTLEIQRTEQGDSAMYLCASSLAVAGNTIYFGEGSWLTVV.